This TCR beta chain stems from a study of T cells in Graves' hyperthyroidism and ophthalmopathy. V was shortened by 6 bases and J by 1 base, with 12 bases between the two germline ends. The CDR3 loop spans 13 amino acids. Germline V CDR1 and CDR2: DFQATT, SNEGSKA (reference sequence). This clonotype was detected a few times. The source material, RNA transcripts, was used to amplify TCR beta CDR3 regions. With the HTBI primer set, the TCR CDR3 went through a first round of RT-PCR. Using its own MiXCR run on the multiplex PCR reads, TCRdb lists one record per CDR3 protein. The sample shows some 620,000 distinct CDR3 sequences, 15% to 20% of them seen only once.

The source material was blood. The sequence was obtained from a woman aged 25-40 years with Graves' hyperthyroidism. The chain is built from TRBV20-1 and TRBJ1-2; a weak D match, TRBD1 (6 bases). The CDR3 DNA is TGCAGTGCGGGGATACAGGGTAACTATGGCTACACCTTC. Its translation is CSAGIQGNYGYTF.